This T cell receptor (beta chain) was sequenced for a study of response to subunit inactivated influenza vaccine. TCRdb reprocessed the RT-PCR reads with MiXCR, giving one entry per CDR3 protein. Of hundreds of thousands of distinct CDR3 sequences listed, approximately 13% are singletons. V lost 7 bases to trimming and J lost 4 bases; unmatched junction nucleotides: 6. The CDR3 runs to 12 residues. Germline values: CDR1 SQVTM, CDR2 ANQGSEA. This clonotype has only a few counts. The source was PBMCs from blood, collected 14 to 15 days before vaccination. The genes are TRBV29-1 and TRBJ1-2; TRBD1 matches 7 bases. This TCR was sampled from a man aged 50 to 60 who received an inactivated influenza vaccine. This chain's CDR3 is CSAKRQGYGYTF. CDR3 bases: TGCAGCGCAAAACGACAGGGCTATGGCTACACCTTC.